Listed below are T cell receptor beta chains from one sample, sequenced in a study of T-cell reconstitution after alpha-beta-depleted transplantation in children. TCRdb processed the PCR reads anew with MiXCR; each CDR3 protein has one entry. Among hundreds of thousands of distinct CDR3 sequences listed, approximately 14% were seen once. The specimen was PBMCs, collected before TCRalphabeta/CD19-depleted stem cell transplant. The receptors were sampled from a girl aged 2 to 10 with congenital amegakaryocytic thrombocytopenia, due to receive a stem cell transplant. The conserved cysteine and the conserved F or W are not part of the CDR3 here. Fields, in order: J gene, V gene, CDR3 protein.

TRBJ2-7 | TRBV27 | ASSSQGQSEQY
TRBJ2-7 | TRBV4-1 | ASSQGQVSYEQY
TRBJ2-3 | TRBV20-1 | SASSGLAGTDTQY
TRBJ2-1 | TRBV20-1 | SASGVFVGGPDEQF
TRBJ1-3 | TRBV4-1 | ASSQPGRASGNTIY
TRBJ2-7 | TRBV7-8 | ASSTVPFEQY
TRBJ2-4 | TRBV15 | ATSRDKGRNIQY
TRBJ2-7 | TRBV20-1 | SAQTSLLYEQY
TRBJ1-2 | TRBV10-3 | AITRGTSSANYGDT
TRBJ2-7 | TRBV5-1 | ASSLFGGSDYEQY
TRBJ1-1 | TRBV14 | ASSQPHDGKAF
TRBJ2-5 | TRBV11-2 | ASSFLVYRAGETQY
TRBJ2-1 | TRBV20-1 | SVSWPLAGGREQF
TRBJ1-2 | TRBV5-1 | ASSSSVETYGYT
TRBJ1-2 | TRBV20-1 | SVPYGGYGYT
TRBJ2-5 | TRBV29-1 | SVERGYQETQY
TRBJ1-1 | TRBV6-1 | ASSEWVAEAF
TRBJ2-3 | TRBV11-1 | ASSCNLTSGCREDTQY
TRBJ2-7 | TRBV10-3 | AISESVKVGYEQY
TRBJ1-1 | TRBV29-1 | SATPTLNTEAF
TRBJ1-1 | TRBV18 | ASSEGQGWTEAF
TRBJ1-2 | TRBV7-9 | ASSETGGYGYT
TRBJ2-5 | TRBV20-1 | SAGIAGGAETQY
TRBJ2-5 | TRBV19 | ASSIGRGETQY
TRBJ2-7 | TRBV5-6 | ASSLGFVPGESEQY
TRBJ1-2 | TRBV5-5 | ASSARYYGYT
TRBJ2-4 | TRBV7-9 | ASSFGGGRNIQY
TRBJ1-1 | TRBV5-5 | ASSLSVAGDTEAF
TRBJ2-1 | TRBV11-3 | ASSHRLAGGGRSYNEQF
TRBJ2-7 | TRBV29-1 | SVGPGTYEQY
TRBJ2-1 | TRBV15 | ATSRDWGQGYNEQF
TRBJ1-1 | TRBV20-1 | SAPGGVVQSEAF
TRBJ1-1 | TRBV7-8 | ASSTLGVGTEAF
TRBJ2-1 | TRBV7-9 | ASSSTLLRNEQF
TRBJ2-1 | TRBV20-1 | SARDLGGRVYNEQF
TRBJ2-1 | TRBV12-3/TRBV12-4 | ASSSAPGRGLNEQF
TRBJ2-1 | TRBV11-1 | ASSLVGSGEFTYNEQF
TRBJ1-1 | TRBV19 | ASFSFSTEAF
TRBJ2-6 | TRBV12-3/TRBV12-4 | ASSFRLAGYSGANVLT
TRBJ2-4 | TRBV20-1 | SARDAGTAYLAENIQY
TRBJ2-3 | TRBV20-1 | SARASGSPGHTDTQY
TRBJ2-2 | TRBV12-3/TRBV12-4 | ASSLPAGLPGELF
TRBJ2-7 | TRBV7-2 | ASSEGLAAAYEQY
TRBJ2-1 | TRBV20-1 | SASSLSAVSHEQF
TRBJ2-2 | TRBV7-2 | ASSLWVGELF
TRBJ2-1 | TRBV6-2/TRBV6-3 | ASRPLGAEQF
TRBJ2-5 | TRBV29-1 | SVGRDSPRETQY
TRBJ2-2 | TRBV7-6 | ASLRSGRQNTGELF
TRBJ2-1 | TRBV12-3/TRBV12-4 | ASSSGTSGMNEQF
TRBJ2-3 | TRBV28 | ASSRPATSTDTQY
TRBJ2-1 | TRBV20-1 | SARRTAGNEQL
TRBJ2-7 | TRBV3-1 | ASSQDGPGASYEQY
TRBJ2-2 | TRBV5-1 | ASSTTDTGELF
TRBJ2-7 | TRBV10-3 | AIRQPPSYEQY
TRBJ2-7 | TRBV5-1 | ASSLGSGHDEQY
TRBJ1-1 | TRBV29-1 | SVVLGLRSMNTEAF
TRBJ2-1 | TRBV12-3/TRBV12-4 | ASSLSAGPGEQF